The rows below give T cell receptor beta chains drawn from one sample of a study of cytomegalovirus exposure and HLA in healthy donors. Assay: immunoSEQ multiplex PCR; the TCRdb copy retains only in-frame clones and omits some. Of approximately 70,000 clones listed, more than 80% are singletons. The sequencing sample was made of PBMCs. The receptors were gathered from a woman younger than 45 in good health and CMV-seronegative. CDR3s include the opening cysteine and the closing phenylalanine or tryptophan. D genes are given only for firm matches. Size is stated for part of the rows, as once, few or many counts, or as a class when the clone is expanded.

CDR3 DNA,CDR3 protein,D gene,J gene,V gene,clone size
TGTGCCAGCAGCCCCGGGACAGGGAACGAAAAACTGTTTTTT,CASSPGTGNEKLFF,TRBD1,TRBJ1-4,TRBV11-2,few
TGTGCCAGTAGTCCTAGTCACCGTGGGGAGACCCAGTACTTC,CASSPSHRGETQYF,NA,TRBJ2-5,TRBV19,few
TGTGCCAGTAGACCCCGGGGAAGGGATTCACCCCTCCACTTT,CASRPRGRDSPLHF,NA,TRBJ1-6,TRBV19,NA
TGTGCCAGCCTTGGGCAGGGAGGTGAGCAGTACTTC,CASLGQGGEQYF,NA,TRBJ2-5,TRBV27,NA
TGCGCCAGCAGCCGCTCACTAGCGGGCGGCTACGAGCAGTACTTC,CASSRSLAGGYEQYF,TRBD2,TRBJ2-7,TRBV4-3,NA
TGTGCCAGCAGCTTAGGTACCCACCGCGGGGAAAAACTGTTTTTT,CASSLGTHRGEKLFF,NA,TRBJ1-4,TRBV7-6,NA
TGTGCCAGCAGCTTACCAGGGGCCTACGAGCAGTACTTC,CASSLPGAYEQYF,NA,TRBJ2-7,TRBV7-6,NA
TGTGCCAGCAGCCTTACCCGGACAGGGGGCGATTCGTCCGCTGAAGCTTTCTTT,CASSLTRTGGDSSAEAFF,TRBD1,TRBJ1-1,TRBV7-9,NA
TGTGCCAGCACCAACACAGGGGGTGGGATTGACTATGGCTACACCTTC,CASTNTGGGIDYGYTF,TRBD1,TRBJ1-2,TRBV7-8,NA
TGTGCCAGCAGCTTAGGGGCAGGGGGATTCTACGAGCAGTACTTC,CASSLGAGGFYEQYF,TRBD1,TRBJ2-7,TRBV7-2,NA
TGTGCCAGCAGCCCCCTGGGAGGTAGTAATTCACCCCTCCACTTT,CASSPLGGSNSPLHF,NA,TRBJ1-6,TRBV9,NA
TGTGCCAGTTCAACGGGACAGGACTATGGCTACACCTTC,CASSTGQDYGYTF,TRBD1,TRBJ1-2,TRBV7-2,NA
TGTGCCAGCAGTTCGGACAGGCAAGAGACCCAGTACTTC,CASSSDRQETQYF,TRBD1,TRBJ2-5,TRBV27,NA
TGTTCCAGCAGCTTCAGCGGGAGACTGTTTTTT,CSSSFSGRLFF,NA,TRBJ1-4,TRBV7-9,NA
TGTGCCAGCAGCTTGACAGAATACAATGAGCAGTTCTTC,CASSLTEYNEQFF,NA,TRBJ2-1,TRBV11-2,NA
TGTGCCAGCAGTTTACCGGGACAGCGTAACACCGGGGAGCTGTTTTTT,CASSLPGQRNTGELFF,TRBD1,TRBJ2-2,TRBV27,once
TGTGCCAGCAGTTTTTCAGGGCCGGAAGAGACCCAGTACTTC,CASSFSGPEETQYF,NA,TRBJ2-5,TRBV6-5,NA
TGTGCCAGCAGCCCCTGGACAGGGAGGGACACCGGGGAGCTGTTTTTT,CASSPWTGRDTGELFF,NA,TRBJ2-2,TRBV7-2,few
TGTGCCAGCAGCGAAGGGGACAGGTTCTACGAGCAGTACTTC,CASSEGDRFYEQYF,TRBD1,TRBJ2-7,TRBV28,NA
TGTGCCAGCAGCGGGCGGACAGGTCACTCCACCGGGGAGCTGTTTTTT,CASSGRTGHSTGELFF,TRBD1,TRBJ2-2,TRBV9,once
TGTGCCAGCAGTGTTTCGGGACAGTCGCACACCGGGGAGCTGTTTTTT,CASSVSGQSHTGELFF,TRBD1,TRBJ2-2,TRBV25-1,once
TGTGCCAGCAGCCTTCTTAAGGGGGTTGTCTCTAATGAAAAACTGTTTTTT,CASSLLKGVVSNEKLFF,NA,TRBJ1-4,TRBV7-8,NA
TGTGCCAGCAGCTTACGAGGGGGGGCCCACCAAGAGATCCAGTACTTC,CASSLRGGAHQEIQYF,NA,TRBJ2-5,TRBV7-2,NA
TGTGCCAGTAGTATACTGGACAGGGCCCAAGAGACCCAGTACTTC,CASSILDRAQETQYF,TRBD1,TRBJ2-5,TRBV19,NA
TGCGCCAGCAGCTACGGACAGGGAGGGTCCTACGAGCAGTACTTC,CASSYGQGGSYEQYF,NA,TRBJ2-7,TRBV5-1,NA
TGTGCCAGCAGCCAAGAGACACCTGTGAACACCGGGGAGCTGTTTTTT,CASSQETPVNTGELFF,NA,TRBJ2-2,TRBV14,NA
TGCAGTGCTAGTTCGGATACGCAGTATTTT,CSASSDTQYF,NA,TRBJ2-3,TRBV20-1,NA
TGTGCCAGCAGCTTACGTGGCGGGGGGGACACTGAAGCTTTCTTT,CASSLRGGGDTEAFF,NA,TRBJ1-1,TRBV7-9,NA
TGTGCCAGTAGTATAGGAACAGGAGAGACCCAGTACTTC,CASSIGTGETQYF,NA,TRBJ2-5,TRBV19,NA
TGCGCCAGCAGTGATCCCGCAGGGCCGGGCACTGAAGCTTTCTTT,CASSDPAGPGTEAFF,NA,TRBJ1-1,TRBV10-1,NA